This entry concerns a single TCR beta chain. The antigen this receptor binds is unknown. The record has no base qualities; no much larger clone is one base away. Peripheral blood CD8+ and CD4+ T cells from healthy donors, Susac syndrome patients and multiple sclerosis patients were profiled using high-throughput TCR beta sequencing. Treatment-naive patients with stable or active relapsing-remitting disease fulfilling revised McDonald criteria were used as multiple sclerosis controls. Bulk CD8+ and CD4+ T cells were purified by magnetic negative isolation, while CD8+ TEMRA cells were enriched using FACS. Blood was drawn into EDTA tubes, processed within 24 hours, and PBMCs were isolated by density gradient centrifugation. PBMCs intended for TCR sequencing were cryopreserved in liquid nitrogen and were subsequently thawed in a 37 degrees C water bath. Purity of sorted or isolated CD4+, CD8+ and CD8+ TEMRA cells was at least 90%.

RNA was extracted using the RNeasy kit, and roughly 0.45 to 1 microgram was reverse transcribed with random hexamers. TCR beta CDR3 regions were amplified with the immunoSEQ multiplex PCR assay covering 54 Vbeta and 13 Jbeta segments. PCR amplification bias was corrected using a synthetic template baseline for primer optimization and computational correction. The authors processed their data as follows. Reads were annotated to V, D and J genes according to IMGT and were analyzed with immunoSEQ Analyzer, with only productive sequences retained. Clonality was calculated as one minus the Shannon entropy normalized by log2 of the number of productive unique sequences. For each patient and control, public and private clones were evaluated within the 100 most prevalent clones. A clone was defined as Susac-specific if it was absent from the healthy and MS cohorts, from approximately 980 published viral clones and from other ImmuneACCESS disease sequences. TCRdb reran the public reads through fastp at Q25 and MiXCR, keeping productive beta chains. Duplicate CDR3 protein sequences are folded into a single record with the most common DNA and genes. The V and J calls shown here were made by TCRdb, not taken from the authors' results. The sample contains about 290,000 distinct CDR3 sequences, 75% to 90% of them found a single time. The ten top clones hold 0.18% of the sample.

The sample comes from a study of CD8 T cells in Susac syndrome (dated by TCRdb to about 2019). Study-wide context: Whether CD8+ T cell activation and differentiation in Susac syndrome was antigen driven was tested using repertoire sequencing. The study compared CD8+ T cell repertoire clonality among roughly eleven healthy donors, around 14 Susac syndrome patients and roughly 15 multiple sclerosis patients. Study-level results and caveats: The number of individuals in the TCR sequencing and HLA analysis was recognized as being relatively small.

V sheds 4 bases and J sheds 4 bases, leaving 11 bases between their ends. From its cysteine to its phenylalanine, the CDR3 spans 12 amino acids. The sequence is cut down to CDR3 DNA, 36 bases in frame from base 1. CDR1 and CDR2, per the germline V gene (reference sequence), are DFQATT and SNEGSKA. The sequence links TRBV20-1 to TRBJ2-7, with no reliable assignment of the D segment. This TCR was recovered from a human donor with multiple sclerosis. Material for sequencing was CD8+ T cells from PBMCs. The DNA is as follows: TGCAGTGCTAAAGGGTACAGTTACGAGCAGTACTTC. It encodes CSAKGYSYEQYF.